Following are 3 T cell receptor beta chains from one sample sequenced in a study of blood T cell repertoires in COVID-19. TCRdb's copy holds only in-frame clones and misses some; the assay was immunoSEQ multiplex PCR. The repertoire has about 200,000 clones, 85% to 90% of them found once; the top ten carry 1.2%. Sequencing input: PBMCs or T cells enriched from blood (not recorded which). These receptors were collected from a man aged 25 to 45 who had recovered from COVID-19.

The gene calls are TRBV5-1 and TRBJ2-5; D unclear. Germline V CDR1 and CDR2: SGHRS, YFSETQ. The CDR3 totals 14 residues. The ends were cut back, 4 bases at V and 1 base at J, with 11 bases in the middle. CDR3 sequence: CASSPRLFQETQYF. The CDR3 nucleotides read TGCGCCAGCAGCCCGCGGCTGTTCCAAGAGACCCAGTACTTC.

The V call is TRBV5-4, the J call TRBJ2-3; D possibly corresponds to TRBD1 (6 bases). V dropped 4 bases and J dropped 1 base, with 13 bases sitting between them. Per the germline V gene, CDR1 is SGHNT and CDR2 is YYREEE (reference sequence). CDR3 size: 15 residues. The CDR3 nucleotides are TGTGCCAGCAGCCAGAAACAGGGCCGCACAGATACGCAGTATTTT. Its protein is CASSQKQGRTDTQYF. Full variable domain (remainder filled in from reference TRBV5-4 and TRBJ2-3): ETGVTQSPTHLIKTRGQQVTLRCSSQSGHNTVSWYQQALGQGPQFIFQYYREEENGRGNFPPRFSGLQFPNYSSELNVNALELDDSALYLCASSQKQGRTDTQYFGPGTRLTVL.

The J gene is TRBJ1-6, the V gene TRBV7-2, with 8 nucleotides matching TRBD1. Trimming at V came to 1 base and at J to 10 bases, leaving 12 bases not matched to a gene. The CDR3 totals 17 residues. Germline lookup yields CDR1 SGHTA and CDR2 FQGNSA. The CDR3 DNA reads TGTGCCAGCAGCTTAGGCGGACAGGGTTTAACGTGGTCACCCCTCCACTTT. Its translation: CASSLGGQGLTWSPLHF.